This T cell receptor (beta chain) is from a study of cytomegalovirus exposure and HLA in healthy donors. Study findings and constraints: In vitro work confirmed that a few CMV-associated chains recognize CMV antigens.

Remarks on this clone: Its antigen is as yet unknown.

The PCR was carried out with 60 Vbeta primers and 13 Jbeta primers. The data were produced by immunoSEQ multiplex PCR, yet TCRdb's version contains in-frame clones alone and is incomplete. The sample has more than 200,000 clones, 75% to 85% seen once. It was healthy bone marrow donors who served as donors. CDR1 and CDR2 from the germline V gene are KGHSH and LQKENI. This CDR3 is built from 16 residues. Losses at the gene ends were 3 bases for V and 4 bases for J; bases not matched to a gene: 5. The sequenced material came from PBMCs. V usage is TRBV18 and J usage is TRBJ1-6; the match to TRBD1 covers 8 bases. The receptor comes from a girl aged 5 to 17 in good health and CMV-seronegative. The CDR3 protein is CASSPVGDRYNSPLHF. CDR3 in DNA: TGTGCCAGCTCACCCGTTGGGGACAGGTATAATTCACCCCTCCACTTT. The full variable domain, completed using reference TRBV18 and TRBJ1-6, is NAGVMQNPRHLVRRRGQEARLRCSPMKGHSHVYWYRQLPEEGLKFMVYLQKENIIDESGMPKERFSAEFPKEGPSILRIQQVVRGDSAAYFCASSPVGDRYNSPLHFGNGTRLTVT.